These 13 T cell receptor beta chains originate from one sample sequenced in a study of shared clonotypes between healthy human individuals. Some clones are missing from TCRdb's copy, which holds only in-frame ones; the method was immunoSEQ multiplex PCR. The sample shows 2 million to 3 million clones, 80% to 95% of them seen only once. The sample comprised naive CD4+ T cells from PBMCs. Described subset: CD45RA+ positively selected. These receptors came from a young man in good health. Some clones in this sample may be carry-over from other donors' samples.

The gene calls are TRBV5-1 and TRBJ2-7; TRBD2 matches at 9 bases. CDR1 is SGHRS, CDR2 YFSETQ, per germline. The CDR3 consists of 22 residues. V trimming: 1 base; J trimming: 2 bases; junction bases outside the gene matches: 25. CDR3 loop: CASSLSWGARRREGLRPYEQYF. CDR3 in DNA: TGCGCCAGCAGCTTGAGTTGGGGGGCGCGGAGGCGGGAGGGCCTACGGCCCTACGAGCAGTACTTC.

The CDR3 DNA is TGTGCCAGCAGCACAGGGTACCAAGAGACCCAGTACTTC. It is translated as CASSTGYQETQYF. The rearrangement links TRBV7-9 to TRBJ2-5; a possible D gene is TRBD1 (6 bases). This CDR3 contains 13 residues. Germline values: CDR1 SEHNR, CDR2 FQNEAQ (reference sequence). Trimming pared 5 bases from V and 0 bases from J, leaving 7 bases between.

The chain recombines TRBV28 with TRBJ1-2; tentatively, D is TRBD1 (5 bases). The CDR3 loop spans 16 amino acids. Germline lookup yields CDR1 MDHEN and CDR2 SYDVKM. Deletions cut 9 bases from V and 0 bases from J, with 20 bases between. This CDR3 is CASHSPAGGTNYGYTF. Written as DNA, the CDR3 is TGTGCCAGTCATTCCCCCGCCGGGGGGACTAACTATGGCTACACCTTC.

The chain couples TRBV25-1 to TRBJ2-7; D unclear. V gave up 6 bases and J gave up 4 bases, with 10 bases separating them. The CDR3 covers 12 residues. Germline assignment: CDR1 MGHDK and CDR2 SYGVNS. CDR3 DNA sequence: TGTGCCAGCAGCAGCAGCAGGTACGAGCAGTACTTC. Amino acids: CASSSSRYEQYF.

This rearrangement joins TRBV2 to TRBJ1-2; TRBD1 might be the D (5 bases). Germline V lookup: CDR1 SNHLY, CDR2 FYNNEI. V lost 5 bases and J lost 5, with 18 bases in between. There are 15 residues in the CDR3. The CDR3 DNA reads TGTGCCAGCAGTTTTACCCAGGGAGCCTGGTATGGCTACACCTTC. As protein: CASSFTQGAWYGYTF.

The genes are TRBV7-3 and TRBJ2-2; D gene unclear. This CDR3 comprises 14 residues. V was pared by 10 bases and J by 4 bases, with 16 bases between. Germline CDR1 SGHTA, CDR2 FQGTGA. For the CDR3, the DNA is TGTGCCACCCGAGAGGACCCTAGCACCGGGGAGCTGTTTTTT. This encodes CATREDPSTGELFF.

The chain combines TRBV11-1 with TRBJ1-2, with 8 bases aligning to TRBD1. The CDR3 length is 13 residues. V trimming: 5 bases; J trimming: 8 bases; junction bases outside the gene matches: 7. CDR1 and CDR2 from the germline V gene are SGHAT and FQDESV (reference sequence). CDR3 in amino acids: CASSVGTGGGYTF. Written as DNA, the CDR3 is TGTGCCAGCAGCGTGGGCACAGGGGGAGGCTACACCTTC.

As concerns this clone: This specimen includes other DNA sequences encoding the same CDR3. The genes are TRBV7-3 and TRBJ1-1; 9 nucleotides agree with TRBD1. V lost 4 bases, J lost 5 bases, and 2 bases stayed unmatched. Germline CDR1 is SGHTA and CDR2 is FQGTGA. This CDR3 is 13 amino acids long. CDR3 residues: CASSSDRGTEAFF. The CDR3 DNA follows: TGTGCCAGCAGCTCCGACAGGGGGACTGAAGCTTTCTTT. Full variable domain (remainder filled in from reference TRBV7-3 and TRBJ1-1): GAGVSQTPSNKVTEKGKYVELRCDPISGHTALYWYRQSLGQGPEFLIYFQGTGAADDSGLPNDRFFAVRPEGSVSTLKIQRTERGDSAVYLCASSSDRGTEAFFGQGTRLTVV.

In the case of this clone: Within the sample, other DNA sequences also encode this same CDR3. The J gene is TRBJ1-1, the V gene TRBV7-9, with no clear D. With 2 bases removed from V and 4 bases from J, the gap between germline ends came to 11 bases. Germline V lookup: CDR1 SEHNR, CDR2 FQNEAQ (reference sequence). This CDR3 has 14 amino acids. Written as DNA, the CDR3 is TGTGCCAGCAGCTTATTGGGGTTAGGCACTGAAGCTTTCTTT. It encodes CASSLLGLGTEAFF.

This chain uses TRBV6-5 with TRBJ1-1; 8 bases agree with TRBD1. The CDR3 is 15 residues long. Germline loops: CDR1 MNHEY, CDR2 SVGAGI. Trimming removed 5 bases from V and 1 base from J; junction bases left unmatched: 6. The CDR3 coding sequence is TGTGCCAGCAGTCCTCGCGGGACAGGGAACACTGAAGCTTTCTTT. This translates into CASSPRGTGNTEAFF.

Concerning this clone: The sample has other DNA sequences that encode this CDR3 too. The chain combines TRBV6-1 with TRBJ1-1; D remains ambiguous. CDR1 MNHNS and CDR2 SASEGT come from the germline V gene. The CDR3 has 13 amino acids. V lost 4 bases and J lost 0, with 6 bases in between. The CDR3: CASSGTMNTEAFF. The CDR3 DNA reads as TGTGCCAGCAGTGGGACCATGAACACTGAAGCTTTCTTT.

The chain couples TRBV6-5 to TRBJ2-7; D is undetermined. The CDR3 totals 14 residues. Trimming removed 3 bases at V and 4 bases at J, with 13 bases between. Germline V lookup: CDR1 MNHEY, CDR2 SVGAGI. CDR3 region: CASSYRPARYEQYF. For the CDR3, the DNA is TGTGCCAGCAGTTATCGCCCTGCCCGGTACGAGCAGTACTTC.

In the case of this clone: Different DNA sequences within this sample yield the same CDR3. The CDR3: CASSQGRAGANVLTF. The DNA for the CDR3 is TGCGCCAGCAGCCAAGGAAGGGCAGGGGCCAACGTCCTGACTTTC. The chain has TRBV4-1 and TRBJ2-6; D call uncertain. The CDR3 contains 15 residues. Germline V gene data show CDR1 as MGHRA and CDR2 as YSYEKL. V lost 1 base, J lost 4 bases, and 8 bases lay in between.